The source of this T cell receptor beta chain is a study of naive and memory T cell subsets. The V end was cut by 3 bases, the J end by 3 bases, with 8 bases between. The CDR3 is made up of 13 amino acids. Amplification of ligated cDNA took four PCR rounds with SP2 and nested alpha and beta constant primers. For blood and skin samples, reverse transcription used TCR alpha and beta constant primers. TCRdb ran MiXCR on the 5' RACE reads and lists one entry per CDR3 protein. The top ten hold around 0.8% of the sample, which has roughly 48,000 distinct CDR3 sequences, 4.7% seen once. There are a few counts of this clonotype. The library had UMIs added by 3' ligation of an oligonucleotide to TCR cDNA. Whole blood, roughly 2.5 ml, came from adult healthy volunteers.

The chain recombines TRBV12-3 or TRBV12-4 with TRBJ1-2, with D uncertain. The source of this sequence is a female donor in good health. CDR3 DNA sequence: TGTGCCAGCAGTTTTGCCGGAGACTATGGCTACACCTTC. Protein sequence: CASSFAGDYGYTF.